Below, 24 T cell receptor beta chains from the same sample are listed, as sequenced in a study of CD8+ T cells in alopecia areata. Treatment denoted: oral pan-JAK inhibitor, 5-10 mg twice daily. Sequencing templates came from extracted RNA that was reverse transcribed into cDNA. TCRdb keeps only in-frame clones here, not all; method: immunoSEQ multiplex PCR. The table has approximately 90,000 clones, about two thirds seen once. The sequencing here drew on CD8+ T cells sorted from blood, taken around week 44, from a patient treated with tofacitinib. These receptor sequences come from a human donor with alopecia areata.

This clone appeared a single time. The CDR3 loop reads CATQTGATDTQYF. The CDR3 DNA reads TGTGCCACGCAGACAGGGGCCACAGATACGCAGTATTTT. V usage is TRBV6-4 and J usage is TRBJ2-3; the match to TRBD1 covers 8 bases. This CDR3 spans 13 amino acids. The ends lost 10 bases at V and 2 bases at J; junction bases unmatched: 5. Germline lookup yields CDR1 MRHNA and CDR2 SNTAGT.

This sequence joins TRBV5-6 and TRBJ1-1; the D is unclear. V shed 0 bases and J shed 3 bases, with 12 bases lying between them. This CDR3 is 15 amino acids long. CDR1 is SGHDT and CDR2 is YYEEEE in the germline V gene. The DNA of the CDR3 is TGTGCCAGCAGCTTGGGTCGTGGGTTGGACACTGAAGCTTTCTTT. Amino acid sequence: CASSLGRGLDTEAFF. Full variable domain (remainder filled in from reference TRBV5-6 and TRBJ1-1): DAGVTQSPTHLIKTRGQQVTLRCSPKSGHDTVSWYQQALGQGPQFIFQYYEEEERQRGNFPDRFSGHQFPNYSSELNVNALLLGDSALYLCASSLGRGLDTEAFFGQGTRLTVV.

This clone was seen a handful of times. V gene TRBV27 combines with J gene TRBJ2-6; unclear D gene. With 5 bases removed from V and 0 bases from J, the gap between germline ends came to 8 bases. CDR1 is MNHEY and CDR2 is SMNVEV in the germline V gene (reference sequence). The CDR3 sequence is 15 residues long. CDR3 bases: TGTGCCAGCAGTCCTGATGTCTCTGGGGCCAACGTCCTGACTTTC. Translating gives CASSPDVSGANVLTF.

This chain connects TRBV9 to TRBJ2-7, with 8 bases that match TRBD1. After removal of 4 bases from V and 5 bases from J, the junction contained 11 bases not matched to a gene. This CDR3 spans 15 amino acids. CDR1 SGDLS and CDR2 YYNGEE come from the germline V gene. The CDR3 sequence is CASSFSPRTGNEQYF. In DNA, the CDR3 is TGTGCCAGCAGCTTTAGCCCTCGGACAGGGAACGAGCAGTACTTC.

The rearrangement links TRBV4-3 to TRBJ2-7, with D unresolved. Trimming pared 0 bases from V and 0 bases from J, leaving 9 bases between. This CDR3 comprises 15 residues. Per the germline V gene, CDR1 is LGHNA and CDR2 is YSLEER. CDR3 DNA sequence: TGCGCCAGCAGCCAAGATGCAGGCAGCTCCTACGAGCAGTACTTC. This translates into CASSQDAGSSYEQYF.

This clone came up a few times. The chain carries TRBV6-4 and TRBJ2-1, with 11 bases that match TRBD2. The germline V gene has CDR1 MRHNA and CDR2 SNTAGT. The CDR3 totals 14 residues. With V trimmed by 4 bases and J by 7 bases, 3 bases remained unmatched. This chain's CDR3 is CASSGLAGSNEQFF. Written as DNA, the CDR3 is TGTGCCAGCAGTGGACTAGCGGGGTCTAATGAGCAGTTCTTC.

The chain employs TRBV11-2 and TRBJ2-1; weak D call: TRBD2 (5 bases). This CDR3 contains 12 residues. CDR1 and CDR2 from the germline V gene are SGHAT and FQNNGV. The V and J ends lost 1 base and 16 bases respectively, with 14 bases between them. CDR3 sequence: CASSLGPSGAFF. The CDR3 bases are TGTGCCAGCAGCTTAGGTCCAAGCGGAGCCTTCTTC. Filled out from reference TRBV11-2 and TRBJ2-1, the complete variable domain reads EAGVAQSPRYKIIEKRQSVAFWCNPISGHATLYWYQQILGQGPKLLIQFQNNGVVDDSQLPKDRFSAERLKGVDSTLKIQPAKLEDSAVYLCASSLGPSGAFFGPGTRLTVL.

A single count supports this clone. The chain employs TRBV6-5 and TRBJ2-5; D gene unclear. The CDR3 totals 14 residues. In germline, CDR1 is MNHEY, CDR2 SVGAGI. V lost 0 bases, J lost 5 bases, and 10 bases lay in between. The CDR3 sequence: CASSYSTPSETQYF. The CDR3, as DNA: TGTGCCAGCAGTTACTCGACGCCTTCCGAGACCCAGTACTTC.

The J gene is TRBJ2-5, the V gene TRBV27; D gene unclear. The germline V gene has CDR1 MNHEY and CDR2 SMNVEV (reference sequence). The CDR3 runs 13 residues. Trimming took 5 bases from V and 2 from J, leaving 9 bases between them. CDR3 nucleotide sequence: TGTGCCAGCAGTCCCGAGTGGCAAGAGACCCAGTACTTC. Protein sequence: CASSPEWQETQYF.

The J gene is TRBJ2-7, the V gene TRBV7-8; no clear D gene. CDR1 SGHVS and CDR2 FQNEAQ come from the germline V gene. The CDR3 extends over 13 amino acids. V dropped 6 bases and J dropped 0 bases, with 9 bases sitting between them. The CDR3: CASSPDTSYEQYF. CDR3 nucleotides: TGTGCCAGCAGTCCCGATACCTCCTACGAGCAGTACTTC.

This clone was seen only once. J is TRBJ2-2 and V is TRBV29-1; 13 bases align to TRBD2. After removal of 5 bases from V and 2 bases from J, the junction contained 5 bases not matched to a gene. This CDR3 is built from 16 residues. Germline-derived CDR1 and CDR2 are SQVTM and ANQGSEA. The CDR3 region is CSVWTSGGRNTGELFF. CDR3 nucleotides: TGCAGCGTTTGGACTAGCGGGGGCCGAAACACCGGGGAGCTGTTTTTT.

The chain carries TRBV11-2 and TRBJ2-2; 10 bases are shared with TRBD1. CDR1 and CDR2 (germline): SGHAT, FQNNGV. The V segment lost 4 bases and the J segment 4 bases; nucleotides outside the gene matches: 6. The CDR3 is 16 amino acids. CDR3 sequence reads: CASSSRQGAGTGELFF. CDR3 DNA: TGTGCCAGCAGCTCTAGACAGGGGGCTGGCACCGGGGAGCTGTTTTTT.

This clone has just a few counts. This chain joins TRBV12-5 and TRBJ1-2; 7 positions agree with TRBD1. V trimming: 8 bases; J trimming: 0 bases; junction bases outside the gene matches: 9. The length of the CDR3 is 15 residues. Germline-derived CDR1 and CDR2 are LGHNT and FRNRAP. The CDR3 loop reads CASSAGQGANYGYTF. CDR3 DNA: TGTGCTAGTTCCGCGGGGCAGGGGGCTAACTATGGCTACACCTTC.

This sequence joins TRBV29-1 and TRBJ2-1; the match to TRBD2 covers 8 bases. V shed 6 bases, J shed 4 bases, and the junction held 17 bases outside the gene matches. Germline assignment: CDR1 SQVTM and CDR2 ANQGSEA. CDR3 length: 17 residues. CDR3 residues: CSVQLSDGGARYNEQFF. CDR3 DNA sequence: TGCAGCGTACAACTCAGCGACGGGGGGGCTCGGTACAATGAGCAGTTCTTC.

The V gene is TRBV7-6, the J gene TRBJ2-1, with a possible D match to TRBD1 (5 bases). Germline CDR1 is SGHVS and CDR2 is FNYEAQ. Deletions cut 5 bases from V and 6 bases from J, with 17 bases between. There are 15 residues in the CDR3. The CDR3 here is CASSVDVGQGNEQFF. The DNA of the CDR3 is TGTGCCAGCAGCGTCGACGTCGGGCAGGGCAATGAGCAGTTCTTC.

The chain is built from TRBV7-2 and TRBJ2-3; 9 bases agree with TRBD1. After removal of 8 bases from V and 0 bases from J, the junction contained 6 bases not matched to a gene. The CDR3 loop spans 15 amino acids. The V gene's germline CDR1 is SGHTA and CDR2 FQGNSA. The CDR3 is CASWTGAASTDTQYF. The CDR3 DNA is TGTGCCAGCTGGACAGGGGCCGCTAGCACAGATACGCAGTATTTT.

In its sample, this clone was seen once. The chain employs TRBV7-2 and TRBJ1-5, with D hard to call. Germline V gene sequence: CDR1 SGHTA, CDR2 FQGNSA. V was cut by 3 bases and J by 4 bases, with 7 bases left in between. The CDR3 sequence is 13 residues long. Here the CDR3 reads CASSLRRNQPQHF. CDR3 sequence (DNA): TGTGCCAGCAGCTTGCGCAGGAATCAGCCCCAGCATTTT.

The rearrangement links TRBV5-6 to TRBJ2-7; D is possibly TRBD2 (7 bases). Per germline, CDR1 SGHDT and CDR2 YYEEEE. V was pared by 4 bases and J by 11 bases, with 13 bases between. CDR3 length: 11 residues. CDR3 amino acids: CASSLGGEEYF. The CDR3 nucleotides read TGTGCCAGCAGCCTAGGGGGGGAAGAGTACTTC.

This chain joins TRBV7-8 and TRBJ2-5; D not resolved. Germline CDR1 reads SGHVS; CDR2 reads FQNEAQ. The CDR3 runs 11 residues. The V gene lost 3 bases and the J gene lost 5 bases, with 4 bases spanning the gap. For the CDR3, the DNA is TGTGCCAGCAGCTTTGGGGAGACCCAGTACTTC. It codes for CASSFGETQYF.

V usage is TRBV2 and J usage is TRBJ2-7; 8 nucleotides match TRBD1. Germline CDR1 is SNHLY and CDR2 is FYNNEI. After removal of 7 bases from V and 4 bases from J, the junction contained 9 bases not matched to a gene. The CDR3 is 14 residues long. CDR3 nucleotides: TGTGCCAGCACCCAGGGCAGGGGGCTTTACGAGCAGTACTTC. This encodes CASTQGRGLYEQYF.

This clone was counted only a few times. A much larger clone differs from this one at a single base, so this may be a read error. This specimen includes other DNA sequences encoding the same CDR3. The CDR3 DNA is TGCGCCAGCAGCTTGGGGGGATGGGAGACCCAGTACTTC. Translated, it gives CASSLGGWETQYF. The genes are TRBV7-3 and TRBJ2-5; a possible D gene is TRBD2 (6 bases). This CDR3 is built from 13 residues. Germline V gives CDR1 SGHTA, CDR2 FQGTGA.

The chain's CDR3 is CASSSEGLGTEAFF. CDR3 coding DNA: TGTGCCAGCAGCTCCGAGGGGCTGGGCACTGAAGCTTTCTTT. The V and J genes are TRBV6-6 and TRBJ1-1; D perhaps matches TRBD1 (5 bases). CDR3 size: 14 residues. Germline V gives CDR1 MNHNY, CDR2 SVGAGI (reference sequence). V was shortened by 6 bases and J by 4 bases, with 15 bases between the two germline ends.

The V call is TRBV27, the J call TRBJ2-7, with 9 bases matching TRBD2. The CDR3 is made up of 14 amino acids. The germline gives CDR1 MNHEY, CDR2 SMNVEV (reference sequence). With 2 bases clipped from V and 6 bases from J, the junction kept 5 bases outside the gene matches. The CDR3 DNA is TGTGCCAGCAGTTTAATGCGGGGGGGCACCGAGCAGTACTTC. Translating gives CASSLMRGGTEQYF.

This clone turned up a few times. The chain employs TRBV7-2 and TRBJ1-1; 7 positions match TRBD1. CDR1 is SGHTA and CDR2 is FQGNSA in the germline V gene. V shed 0 bases and J 7 bases; nucleotides not matched to a gene: 11. The CDR3 totals 16 residues. In DNA form, the CDR3 reads TGTGCCAGCAGCTTAGCGAATAGGGGGCAGGGAATTGAAGCTTTCTTT. Its protein is CASSLANRGQGIEAFF.